This note documents a single T cell receptor beta chain sequence. The sample originates from a study of technical replicates of blood from a few donors. Clones were sequenced by immunoSEQ multiplex PCR, and TCRdb holds only the in-frame ones, with some missing. The table shows tens of thousands of clones, with around 90% occurring only once. The J segment lost 0 bases and the V segment lost 8 bases, leaving 6 bases of the junction unmatched. Germline values: CDR1 MNHEY, CDR2 SMNVEV (reference sequence). The CDR3 is made up of 15 amino acids. The specimen was T cells isolated from PBMCs. The receptor comes from a human donor in good health. This chain connects TRBV27 to TRBJ2-7, with 11 bases identical to TRBD2. CDR3 bases: TGTGCCAGCCGTAGACTAGCGGGAAACTCCTACGAGCAGTACTTC. This translates into CASRRLAGNSYEQYF.